Each of the 12 T cell receptor beta chains below was sequenced from the same sample in a study of control samples from healthy donors and cancer patients. Profiled with immunoSEQ multiplex PCR; TCRdb holds only in-frame clones, not every one. This table has more than 75,000 clones, 65% to 85% appearing once. Sequenced input: PBMCs. The receptors stem from a man between 65 and 85 years old with lung cancer.

This clone was found once. This rearrangement joins TRBV3-1 (or the pseudogene TRBV3-2) to TRBJ2-7, with D perhaps matching TRBD2 (5 bases). V lost 1 base and J 2 bases, leaving 12 bases between the germline ends. Looked up from germline, CDR1 is LGHDT and CDR2 is YNNKEL (reference sequence). The CDR3 extends over 15 amino acids. CDR3 in amino acids: CASSQGLGVTYEQYF. The CDR3 nucleotides read TGTGCCAGCAGCCAAGGGCTCGGGGTTACCTACGAGCAGTACTTC.

The V gene is TRBV6-2 or TRBV6-3, the J gene TRBJ2-1; D ambiguous. The ends were cut back, 5 bases at V and 2 bases at J, with 19 bases in the middle. CDR1 MNHEY and CDR2 SVGEGT come from the germline V gene. The CDR3 covers 17 residues. CDR3 in amino acids: CASSPPPKGRPYNEQFF. The CDR3 DNA follows: TGTGCCAGCAGTCCCCCCCCGAAGGGCCGCCCCTACAATGAGCAGTTCTTC.

This clone was counted between two and nine times. The rearrangement links TRBV18 to TRBJ1-2, with 9 bases identical to TRBD1. The CDR3 sequence is 16 residues long. V dropped 6 bases and J dropped 2; count of bases not matched to a gene: 10. In germline, CDR1 is KGHSH, CDR2 LQKENI. CDR3 coding DNA: TGTGCCAGCTCGCTGATCCGACAGGGGGAAAACTATGGCTACACCTTC. Protein product: CASSLIRQGENYGYTF.

The V call is TRBV6-5, the J call TRBJ1-1; 11 bases map to TRBD1. In germline, CDR1 is MNHEY, CDR2 SVGAGI. Trimming removed 2 bases from V and 6 bases from J; junction bases left unmatched: 5. The CDR3 has 15 amino acids. CDR3 bases: TGTGCCAGCAGTTACGCCAGGACAGGGGGCCCTGAAGCTTTCTTT. Protein sequence: CASSYARTGGPEAFF.

This sequence joins TRBV19 and TRBJ2-4; D is possibly TRBD1 (5 bases). The V end lost 5 bases, the J end lost 1 base, and 12 bases lay between the germline ends. Germline CDR1 and CDR2: LNHDA and SQIVND (reference sequence). The CDR3 has 15 residues. Written as DNA, the CDR3 is TGTGCCAGTAGTCCTTATAGGGGCGCCAAAAACATTCAGTACTTC. It is translated as CASSPYRGAKNIQYF.

This clone was found once. The chain carries TRBV9 and TRBJ2-3; 9 bases are a match to TRBD1. CDR1 is SGDLS and CDR2 is YYNGEE in the germline V gene. This CDR3 is 13 amino acids long. V gave up 0 bases and J gave up 12 bases; unmatched junction bases: 5. Here the CDR3 reads CASSVGWDRDQYF. CDR3 coding DNA: TGTGCCAGCAGCGTAGGCTGGGACAGGGACCAGTATTTT.

The rearrangement joins TRBV5-1 to TRBJ1-2, with 7 bases aligning to TRBD1. Germline values: CDR1 SGHRS, CDR2 YFSETQ. Losses at the gene ends were 3 bases for V and 7 bases for J; bases not matched to a gene: 9. This CDR3 is 14 amino acids long. Here the CDR3 reads CASSSGTEQPGYTF. In DNA form, the CDR3 reads TGCGCCAGCAGCTCCGGGACAGAGCAACCTGGCTACACCTTC.

The chain is built from TRBV4-2 and TRBJ1-5; no clear D gene. This CDR3 has 15 amino acids. V was shortened by 4 bases and J by 5 bases, with 15 bases between the two germline ends. The germline V gene has CDR1 LGHNA and CDR2 YNFKEQ. DNA of the CDR3: TGTGCCAGCAGCCGGTCCTGGGGTGGGGATCAGCCCCAGCATTTT. Translating it yields CASSRSWGGDQPQHF.

With respect to this clone: This sample also contains other DNA sequences that code for the same CDR3. This chain joins TRBV11-2 and TRBJ2-1; a possible D gene is TRBD2 (5 bases). The ends were cut back, 6 bases at V and 7 bases at J, with 19 bases in the middle. Germline-derived CDR1 and CDR2 are SGHAT and FQNNGV. The CDR3 sequence is 15 residues long. Written as DNA, the CDR3 is TGTGCCAGCAGTCCCGGTCCGGGGATGAGGAATGAGCAGTTCTTC. Protein: CASSPGPGMRNEQFF.

The chain uses TRBV14 and TRBJ2-3, with D possibly TRBD2 on 6 matching bases. The CDR3 has 18 residues. Trimming left V 2 bases short and J 3 bases short, with 21 bases between. CDR1 and CDR2 from the germline V gene are SGHDN and FVKESK. The CDR3 is CASSQRSGVGSRTDTQYF. DNA for the CDR3: TGTGCCAGCAGCCAAAGGTCGGGGGTTGGAAGCAGGACAGATACGCAGTATTTT.

The rearrangement links TRBV18 to TRBJ2-7; 8 bases are a match to TRBD1. Germline CDR1 is KGHSH and CDR2 is LQKENI. V gave up 3 bases and J gave up 7 bases; unmatched junction bases: 14. This CDR3 has 16 residues. CDR3 DNA sequence: TGTGCCAGCTCACCGAACCGACAGGGGCACTACTTGGAGCAGTACTTC. Translating it yields CASSPNRQGHYLEQYF. Supplemented by reference TRBV18 and TRBJ2-7, the full variable domain reads NAGVMQNPRHLVRRRGQEARLRCSPMKGHSHVYWYRQLPEEGLKFMVYLQKENIIDESGMPKERFSAEFPKEGPSILRIQQVVRGDSAAYFCASSPNRQGHYLEQYFGPGTRLTVT.

V is TRBV7-2 and J is TRBJ1-1; TRBD1 is a possible D gene (5 bases). The CDR3 length is 15 residues. V gave up 3 bases and J gave up 5 bases, with 16 bases separating them. Germline V gene lookup returns CDR1 SGHTA and CDR2 FQGNSA. CDR3 in amino acids: CASSLNRGLGTEAFF. In DNA form, the CDR3 reads TGTGCCAGCAGCTTGAATCGGGGGTTAGGGACTGAAGCTTTCTTT.